The 12 T cell receptor beta chains below come from one sample, sequenced in a study of T cell responses to AZD1222 COVID-19 vaccine (dated by TCRdb to about 2021). The intended sense of this specimen's time point label: baseline before first vaccination. Preparation of the library involved the immunoSEQ multiplex PCR assay. TCRdb took over this immuneACCESS table, retaining in-frame rearrangements with V and J assigned. Such tables are incomplete; in checked studies, under half of the missing clones stem from an unresolved V gene, and the remainder is unexplained. In all, the sample holds approximately 100,000 clones, and about 92% of those were seen once. 1.2% of the sample belongs to the ten largest clones. The sequences come from peripheral blood, collected on day 0 of AZD1222 vaccination. The receptors originated from an adult in good health.

The CDR3 DNA reads TGTGCCAGCAGCAAAGATCAGGGAACAATCGGGGAGGAAGAGACCCAGTACTTC. This gives the protein CASSKDQGTIGEEETQYF. The chain carries TRBV21-1 and TRBJ2-5; the DNA was not used to check the table's D call, TRBD2. TRBV21-1 is an annotated pseudogene. The CDR3 covers 18 residues.

J is TRBJ1-2 and V is TRBV6-5; 8 bases are a match to TRBD1. Germline V gives CDR1 MNHEY, CDR2 SVGAGI. V shed 8 bases, J shed 7 bases, and the junction held 6 bases outside the gene matches. The CDR3 sequence is 12 residues long. CDR3 loop: CASPPGGCGYTF. CDR3 nucleotide sequence: TGTGCCAGCCCGCCAGGGGGCTGTGGCTACACCTTC.

The CDR3 protein is CATSRDYGAGGTNEQFF. CDR3 coding DNA: TGTGCCACCAGCAGAGATTATGGAGCGGGAGGGACGAATGAGCAGTTCTTC. The rearrangement uses TRBV15 and TRBJ2-1, with 10 bases that match TRBD2. Trimming at V came to 0 bases and at J to 7 bases, leaving 9 bases not matched to a gene. Germline values: CDR1 LNHNV, CDR2 YYDKDF (reference sequence). There are 17 residues in the CDR3.

The CDR3 sequence: CASSLELGQGNGYTF. In DNA form, the CDR3 reads TGCGCCAGCAGCTTGGAACTGGGACAGGGTAATGGCTACACCTTC. This chain uses TRBV5-1 with TRBJ1-2, with 9 bases identical to TRBD1. The CDR3 is 15 residues long. Germline V CDR1 and CDR2: SGHRS, YFSETQ. The V gene end was trimmed by 0 bases and the J gene end by 6 bases; junction bases not matched to a gene: 6.

The chain combines TRBV5-1 with TRBJ2-7, with D perhaps assigned TRBD1 or TRBD2 (7 bases each). V was shortened by 3 bases and J by 5 bases, with 15 bases between the two germline ends. The CDR3 consists of 14 residues. Germline loops: CDR1 SGHRS, CDR2 YFSETQ. Here the CDR3 DNA reads TGCGCCAGCAGCTGGAACAGGGGAGGGAACGAGCAGTACTTC. As protein: CASSWNRGGNEQYF.

This chain connects TRBV29-1 to TRBJ2-6, with D perhaps TRBD1 or TRBD2 (5 bases each). V lost 4 bases to trimming and J lost 4 bases, with 8 bases between them. CDR1 is SQVTM, CDR2 ANQGSEA, per germline. The CDR3 length is 13 residues. The CDR3 nucleotides read TGCAGCGTTGCGGGGCTCGGGGCCAACGTCCTGACTTTC. Translated: CSVAGLGANVLTF.

The CDR3 bases are TGTGCCAGCAGCTCACAAGCTAACTATGGCTACACCTTC. This translates into CASSSQANYGYTF. The chain has TRBV7-9 and TRBJ1-2, with no clear D. The V gene lost 4 bases and the J gene lost 0 bases, with 6 bases spanning the gap. The CDR3 spans 13 residues. Looked up from germline, CDR1 is SEHNR and CDR2 is FQNEAQ (reference sequence).

The chain carries TRBV6-5 and TRBJ2-1, with D perhaps matching TRBD1 (6 bases). The CDR3 runs to 16 residues. Trimming removed 3 bases at V and 1 base at J, with 13 bases between. The germline CDR1 and CDR2 sequences are MNHEY and SVGAGI. In nucleotides, the CDR3 is TGTGCCAGCAGTTATTTTGGGGGCCAGTCCTACAATGAGCAGTTCTTC. Protein sequence: CASSYFGGQSYNEQFF.

The chain has TRBV19 and TRBJ1-5, with D possibly matching TRBD1 (5 bases). The CDR3 runs to 16 residues. The V and J ends lost 4 bases and 4 bases respectively, with 17 bases between them. The V gene's germline CDR1 is LNHDA and CDR2 SQIVND (reference sequence). CDR3 amino acids: CASSSGAGRRNQPQHF. In DNA, the CDR3 is TGTGCCAGTAGTAGCGGAGCGGGACGTCGAAATCAGCCCCAGCATTTT.

This chain joins TRBV6-4 and TRBJ2-1, with a possible D match to TRBD2 (6 bases). Germline CDR1 and CDR2: MRHNA and SNTAGT. CDR3 length equals 14 residues. Trimming pared 4 bases from V and 7 bases from J, leaving 14 bases between. As DNA, the CDR3 is TGTGCCAGCAGTGCTGCGGGGATCGTTAATGAGCAGTTCTTC. It is translated as CASSAAGIVNEQFF.

This chain joins TRBV19 and TRBJ1-1; D perhaps matches TRBD1 (5 bases). CDR3 size: 14 residues. In germline, CDR1 is LNHDA, CDR2 SQIVND (reference sequence). V lost 3 bases, J lost 4 bases, and 12 bases lay in between. For the CDR3, the DNA is TGTGCCAGTAGTATCGGGGGAGGCGGCACTGAAGCTTTCTTT. Its protein product is CASSIGGGGTEAFF.

Points on this clone: Other DNA sequences in this sample translate to the same CDR3. The genes are TRBV7-9 and TRBJ2-3; D ambiguous. The CDR3 totals 12 residues. V gave up 5 bases and J gave up 0 bases, with 3 bases separating them. Germline-derived CDR1 and CDR2 are SEHNR and FQNEAQ (reference sequence). The CDR3 sequence: CASSPSTDTQYF. In nucleotides, the CDR3 is TGTGCCAGCAGCCCCAGCACAGATACGCAGTATTTT.